The 30 T cell receptor beta chains in this list originate from one sample, sequenced in a study of T-cell memory formation after mild COVID-19. TCRdb re-derived calls from the 5' RACE reads in MiXCR, one entry per CDR3 protein. This table holds 400,000 to 500,000 distinct CDR3 sequences, over 15% found once. The sample was PBMCs or a T cell subset sorted from them (not recorded which). Receptors were obtained from an adult woman who had mild COVID-19 (a few samples of this study predate the infection). Cell type and time point are not known.

This chain links TRBV20-1 with TRBJ2-1; 7 bases agree with TRBD1. Germline values: CDR1 DFQATT, CDR2 SNEGSKA (reference sequence). The CDR3 is made up of 13 amino acids. The junction had 7 bases not matched to a gene; V was cut back by 5 bases and J by 6 bases. CDR3 nucleotides: TGCAGTGCTCAACAGGGGTATCGCAATGAGCAGTTCTTC. Protein: CSAQQGYRNEQFF.

This clonotype has only a few counts. The chain combines TRBV13 with TRBJ2-1; 9 nucleotides match TRBD1. Trimming cost V 4 bases and J 7 bases; bases outside gene matches: 8. Germline V gene data show CDR1 as PRHDT and CDR2 as FYEKMQ (reference sequence). The CDR3 length is 15 residues. Here the CDR3 DNA reads TGTGCCAGCAGCTCAACAGGGGGCGGTTGGAATGAGCAGTTCTTC. Encoded protein: CASSSTGGGWNEQFF.

This chain uses TRBV5-6 with TRBJ1-1; D is undetermined. The CDR3 is made up of 16 amino acids. V lost 1 base and J lost 5, with 18 bases in between. The germline V gene has CDR1 SGHDT and CDR2 YYEEEE. The CDR3 DNA follows: TGTGCCAGCAGCTTGATGCTAGGGCTTCGAGGTACTGAAGCTTTCTTT. It is translated as CASSLMLGLRGTEAFF.

This clonotype was counted between two and nine times. V gene TRBV29-1 combines with J gene TRBJ1-1, with 9 bases that match TRBD1. V trimming: 7 bases; J trimming: 7 bases; junction bases outside the gene matches: 4. Per the germline V gene, CDR1 is SQVTM and CDR2 is ANQGSEA. This CDR3 is 11 amino acids long. DNA of the CDR3: TGCAGCGCCGACAGGGGGATTGAAGCTTTCTTT. This codes for CSADRGIEAFF.

The chain joins TRBV29-1 to TRBJ2-7; 8 nucleotides align to TRBD2. V dropped 7 bases and J dropped 12; count of bases not matched to a gene: 17. CDR3 length: 13 residues. Germline CDR1 reads SQVTM; CDR2 reads ANQGSEA. CDR3 in amino acids: CSAQTREGGQSYF. The CDR3 region has the DNA TGCAGCGCCCAGACTCGGGAGGGGGGTCAGTCGTACTTC.

This clonotype showed up just a few times. The chain couples TRBV6-4 to TRBJ2-3, with TRBD2 identical over 13 bases. V lost 2 bases and J lost 4; bases outside the gene matches: 0. Germline loops: CDR1 MRHNA, CDR2 SNTAGT. This CDR3 contains 15 residues. The CDR3 nucleotides are TGTGCCAGCAGTGACACTAGCGGGGGGGCAGATACGCAGTATTTT. Its translation: CASSDTSGGADTQYF.

The chain links TRBV5-1 to TRBJ1-1; 7 nucleotides align to TRBD1. Germline V CDR1 and CDR2: SGHRS, YFSETQ. Germline trimming cut 4 bases from V and 4 bases from J; bases unmatched to any gene: 10. The CDR3 is 15 residues long. This CDR3 reads CASSAQGLGGTEAFF. In DNA, the CDR3 is TGCGCCAGCAGCGCACAGGGGCTCGGTGGCACTGAAGCTTTCTTT. The variable domain in full, with the rest retrieved from reference TRBV5-1 and TRBJ1-1, is KAGVTQTPRYLIKTRGQQVTLSCSPISGHRSVSWYQQTPGQGLQFLFEYFSETQRNKGNFPGRFSGRQFSNSRSEMNVSTLELGDSALYLCASSAQGLGGTEAFFGQGTRLTVV.

V is TRBV19 and J is TRBJ2-7; 7 nucleotides line up with TRBD1. This CDR3 region has 12 residues. The germline V gene has CDR1 LNHDA and CDR2 SQIVND (reference sequence). This CDR3 is CATLATGAEQYF. In DNA, the CDR3 is TGTGCGACTCTAGCAACAGGGGCCGAGCAGTACTTC.

This clonotype has only a few counts. V usage is TRBV4-1 and J usage is TRBJ2-2; no clear D gene. Trimming stripped 1 base from V and 7 bases from J, with 7 bases between. The germline V gene has CDR1 MGHRA and CDR2 YSYEKL. This CDR3 is built from 13 residues. In DNA form, the CDR3 reads TGCGCCAGCAGCCAAGTCGTTTTCGGGGAGCTGTTTTTT. This translates into CASSQVVFGELFF.

In its sample, this clonotype was seen a few times. The chain has TRBV6-1 and TRBJ1-2; D might be TRBD1 (6 bases). CDR1 MNHNS and CDR2 SASEGT come from the germline V gene. The CDR3 has 13 amino acids. V lost 2 bases and J 8 bases, leaving 12 bases between the germline ends. CDR3 nucleotides: TGTGCCAGCAGTGAAAGGGGGGGCGGAGGCTACACCTTC. Translation: CASSERGGGGYTF.

This clonotype was seen ten or more times. The chain is built from TRBV7-2 and TRBJ1-3; the D is unclear. From germline, CDR1 is SGHTA and CDR2 FQGNSA. The CDR3 is 15 amino acids. Trimming took off 3 bases at V and 0 bases at J, with 9 bases between the two ends. CDR3 in amino acids: CASSFDGSSGNTIYF. In DNA form, the CDR3 reads TGTGCCAGCAGCTTTGACGGATCCTCTGGAAACACCATATATTTT.

The chain employs TRBV12-3 or TRBV12-4 and TRBJ2-6; possibly TRBD1 or TRBD2 for D (5 bases each). The CDR3 covers 15 residues. Trimming took 7 bases from V and 2 from J, leaving 12 bases between them. CDR3 residues: CASTFGGAGANVLTF. In nucleotides, the CDR3 is TGTGCCAGCACCTTTGGGGGTGCTGGGGCCAACGTCCTGACTTTC.

V gene TRBV5-6 combines with J gene TRBJ2-3, with D possibly being TRBD1 or TRBD2 (6 bases each). Deletions cut 4 bases from V and 4 bases from J, with 16 bases between. This CDR3 has 15 residues. Germline V gene sequence: CDR1 SGHDT, CDR2 YYEEEE. The CDR3 nucleotides are TGTGCCAGCAGCCCGATCTGGAGGGGGTCAGATACGCAGTATTTT. It is translated as CASSPIWRGSDTQYF.

Regarding this clonotype: Sequence at one end of the junction differs from germline and may be a read error. This chain connects TRBV5-1 to TRBJ1-2; D is undetermined. Per germline, CDR1 SGHRS and CDR2 YFSETQ. The CDR3 covers 14 residues. CDR3 residues: CASSLARTSYGYTF. Here the CDR3 DNA reads TGCGCCAGCAGCTTGGCAAGGACCTCCTATGGATACACCTTC.

This clonotype occurred a few times. The chain has TRBV29-1 and TRBJ2-5, with 7 bases fitting TRBD2. The CDR3 covers 17 residues. Germline CDR1 is SQVTM and CDR2 is ANQGSEA. The ends lost 4 bases at V and 9 bases at J; junction bases unmatched: 23. The DNA of the CDR3 is TGCAGCGTTGGCGTGGCATCCGGGACCACCTGGGGAGGGGCCCAGTACTTC. Translation gives CSVGVASGTTWGGAQYF.

This clonotype was detected only a few times. The V and J genes are TRBV7-3 and TRBJ2-1, with D perhaps TRBD1 (6 bases). The length of the CDR3 is 15 residues. The V end was cut by 5 bases, the J end by 2 bases, with 13 bases between. Germline V gene lookup returns CDR1 SGHTA and CDR2 FQGTGA. The CDR3 bases are TGTGCCAGCAGCCAGACCCGGACAGCCTACAATGAGCAGTTCTTC. Translating it yields CASSQTRTAYNEQFF.

The V call is TRBV12-3 or TRBV12-4, the J call TRBJ2-1; TRBD1 or TRBD2 may be the D gene (6 bases each). The CDR3 is 15 residues long. Trimming pared 5 bases from V and 8 bases from J, leaving 19 bases between. As DNA, the CDR3 is TGTGCCAGCAGTCCCACCCGGGGGCGCTTCGATGAGCAGTTCTTC. Its protein product is CASSPTRGRFDEQFF.

This clonotype was counted a few times. This chain joins TRBV7-2 and TRBJ2-3; TRBD2 agrees at 10 bases. The trim removed 8 bases at V and 5 bases at J, leaving 10 bases unmatched. Germline CDR1 reads SGHTA; CDR2 reads FQGNSA. This CDR3 is built from 15 residues. CDR3 coding DNA: TGTGCCAGCCGATCAGGCGCTAGCGGGAGAGATACGCAGTATTTT. Encoded protein: CASRSGASGRDTQYF.

The V gene is TRBV7-6, the J gene TRBJ2-1; 8 positions match TRBD2. J was trimmed by 5 bases and V by 1 base; bases with no gene match: 7. The germline gives CDR1 SGHVS, CDR2 FNYEAQ. The CDR3 has 16 amino acids. CDR3 protein: CASSLDRGGPHNEQFF. DNA for the CDR3: TGTGCCAGCAGCTTAGATCGGGGGGGGCCCCACAATGAGCAGTTCTTC.

The rearrangement uses TRBV7-2 and TRBJ2-1; 8 nucleotides agree with TRBD2. V shed 4 bases and J 5 bases; nucleotides not matched to a gene: 22. The CDR3 loop spans 20 amino acids. Per the germline V gene, CDR1 is SGHTA and CDR2 is FQGNSA. The CDR3 loop reads CASSSRPGLVESNTHNEQFF. The CDR3 DNA is TGTGCCAGCAGCTCACGCCCGGGACTAGTAGAATCCAACACACACAATGAGCAGTTCTTC.

This chain joins TRBV5-5 and TRBJ2-7; 8 bases fit TRBD1. Per germline, CDR1 SGHKS and CDR2 YYEKEE (reference sequence). The CDR3 loop spans 15 amino acids. The J segment lost 3 bases and the V segment lost 4 bases, leaving 9 bases of the junction unmatched. CDR3 sequence reads: CASSNPGQVSYEQYF. CDR3 sequence (DNA): TGTGCCAGCAGCAACCCGGGACAGGTGAGCTACGAGCAGTACTTC. Full variable domain (missing parts from reference TRBV5-5 and TRBJ2-7): DAGVTQSPTHLIKTRGQQVTLRCSPISGHKSVSWYQQVLGQGPQFIFQYYEKEERGRGNFPDRFSARQFPNYSSELNVNALLLGDSALYLCASSNPGQVSYEQYFGPGTRLTVT.

This clonotype was observed a handful of times. The chain has TRBV9 and TRBJ1-6; D is uncertain. Germline lookup yields CDR1 SGDLS and CDR2 YYNGEE. Trimming took 0 bases from V and 8 from J, leaving 15 bases between them. The CDR3 is 16 residues long. The CDR3 protein is CASSVEGGSLDSPLHF. CDR3 DNA sequence: TGTGCCAGCAGCGTAGAGGGAGGGAGTCTTGATTCACCCCTCCACTTT. Full variable domain (remainder filled in from reference TRBV9 and TRBJ1-6): DSGVTQTPKHLITATGQRVTLRCSPRSGDLSVYWYQQSLDQGLQFLIQYYNGEERAKGNILERFSAQQFPDLHSELNLSSLELGDSALYFCASSVEGGSLDSPLHFGNGTRLTVT.

The chain has TRBV24-1 and TRBJ2-1, with 8 positions matching TRBD1. V dropped 3 bases and J dropped 7; count of bases not matched to a gene: 13. Germline CDR1 reads KGHDR; CDR2 reads SFDVKD. The CDR3 spans 17 residues. The CDR3 loop is CATSDTRPGQGGNEQFF. The DNA of the CDR3 is TGTGCCACCAGTGATACCAGACCCGGACAGGGTGGGAATGAGCAGTTCTTC.

V gene TRBV24-1 combines with J gene TRBJ2-3; 7 bases match TRBD1. V lost 5 bases to trimming and J lost 6 bases; unmatched junction nucleotides: 10. Germline V gene sequence: CDR1 KGHDR, CDR2 SFDVKD. The CDR3 spans 15 residues. The CDR3 coding sequence is TGTGCCACCAGTGCCCGGGACAGTCGTCTCGATACGCAGTATTTT. Its protein is CATSARDSRLDTQYF.

The V gene is TRBV24-1, the J gene TRBJ2-5; 7 bases line up with TRBD2. This CDR3 is built from 14 residues. V lost 4 bases and J lost 1; bases outside the gene matches: 2. Germline V gene data show CDR1 as KGHDR and CDR2 as SFDVKD. CDR3 DNA: TGTGCCACCAGTGAGACGGGAGGCCAAGAGACCCAGTACTTC. Its translation: CATSETGGQETQYF.

The chain joins TRBV20-1 to TRBJ1-5; D not certain. CDR1 is DFQATT, CDR2 SNEGSKA, per germline (reference sequence). The CDR3 contains 14 residues. The ends were cut back, 4 bases at V and 0 bases at J, with 10 bases in the middle. DNA of the CDR3: TGCAGTGCTAACAGAGACTATAGCAATCAGCCCCAGCATTTT. Translated, it gives CSANRDYSNQPQHF.

This clonotype was recorded a few times. This chain joins TRBV6-5 and TRBJ2-5, with 13 bases identical to TRBD2. Trimming took 5 bases from V and 5 from J; bases not matched to a gene: 14. This CDR3 has 18 amino acids. Germline CDR1 and CDR2: MNHEY and SVGAGI. CDR3 protein: CASSHHSWTSGRGETQYF. CDR3 DNA: TGTGCCAGCAGTCATCACTCCTGGACTAGCGGGAGAGGCGAGACCCAGTACTTC.

CDR3 DNA: TGTGCCAGCAGTCGCGGGGACCTTAGCAATCAGCCCCAGCATTTT. It encodes CASSRGDLSNQPQHF. J is TRBJ1-5 and V is TRBV25-1, with D possibly TRBD1 on 5 matching bases. The germline gives CDR1 MGHDK, CDR2 SYGVNS. This CDR3 has 15 residues. Trimming took off 5 bases at V and 0 bases at J, with 11 bases between the two ends.

The chain joins TRBV7-9 to TRBJ2-7; 12 nucleotides match TRBD1. Losses at the gene ends were 5 bases for V and 7 bases for J; bases not matched to a gene: 6. Germline CDR1 reads SEHNR; CDR2 reads FQNEAQ (reference sequence). There are 14 residues in the CDR3. The CDR3 protein is CASSKGQGAEEQYF. CDR3 DNA: TGTGCCAGCAGCAAGGGACAGGGGGCCGAGGAGCAGTACTTC. The entire variable domain, with the rest obtained from reference TRBV7-9 and TRBJ2-7, is as follows: DTGVSQNPRHKITKRGQNVTFRCDPISEHNRLYWYRQTLGQGPEFLTYFQNEAQLEKSRLLSDRFSAERPKGSFSTLEIQRTEQGDSAMYLCASSKGQGAEEQYFGPGTRLTVT.

The CDR3 loop is CASSLGSSVEISEQYF. CDR3 nucleotide sequence: TGTGCCAGCAGTCTTGGGTCTAGCGTTGAGATTTCCGAGCAGTACTTC. The chain couples TRBV7-6 to TRBJ2-7; D is perhaps TRBD2 (6 bases). Germline values: CDR1 SGHVS, CDR2 FNYEAQ. The length of the CDR3 is 16 residues. Trimming pared 6 bases from V and 6 bases from J, leaving 24 bases between.